A selection of T cell receptor beta chains follows, all from one sample in a study of shared clonotypes between healthy human individuals. Clones were sequenced by immunoSEQ multiplex PCR, and TCRdb holds only the in-frame ones, with some missing. Counted here are more than 2,000,000 clones, approximately 90% occurring once; the ten biggest clones make up over 0.12%. Sequenced material: naive CD4+ T cells sorted from blood. These receptors were collected from a man younger than 30 in good health. CDR3s include the opening cysteine and the closing phenylalanine or tryptophan. The D gene is left open where the match is weak. Only part of the rows carry a size: once, few, many, or a class if the clone is expanded.

TRBV6-1,.,.,TRBJ2-5,TGTGCCAGCAGTGGCAGGGGGGACGGTGGAAGGACCCAGTACTTC,CASSGRGDGGRTQYF
TRBV7-9,.,.,TRBJ2-3,TGTGCCAGCAGCCAGGACAGCAACCCCACAGATACGCAGTATTTT,CASSQDSNPTDTQYF
TRBV7-9,.,.,TRBJ2-7,TGTGCCAGCAGCCAAGGGGGAAGCTCCTACGAGCAGTACTTC,CASSQGGSSYEQYF
TRBV6-4,.,TRBD1,TRBJ2-1,TGTGCCAGCAGTTTCAGACAGGGGGATAGGAATGAGCAGTTCTTC,CASSFRQGDRNEQFF
TRBV30,.,.,TRBJ2-5,TGTGCCTGGAGTGGGGGGACCCCCGGGACCCAGTACTTC,CAWSGGTPGTQYF
TRBV30,.,.,TRBJ1-3,TGTGCCTGGAGTGTACAGGGCTCTGGAAACACCATATATTTT,CAWSVQGSGNTIYF
TRBV6-5,.,.,TRBJ1-2,TGTGCCAGCAGTTACGGGACACCAAACTATGGCTACACCTTC,CASSYGTPNYGYTF
TRBV12-5,.,.,TRBJ2-3,TGTGCTAGTGGTTCGAGCACAGATACGCAGTATTTT,CASGSSTDTQYF
TRBV4-3,.,.,TRBJ1-4,TGCGCCAGTGTACAGGGATCCTCAACTAATGAAAAACTGTTTTTT,CASVQGSSTNEKLFF
TRBV7-2,.,.,TRBJ2-3,TGTGCCAGCAGTTACGGGAGCGGAGATACGCAGTATTTT,CASSYGSGDTQYF
TRBV6-6,.,.,TRBJ1-2,TGTGCCAGCAGTTACCATACAGGGAACTATGGCTACACCTTC,CASSYHTGNYGYTF
TRBV10-3,once,TRBD2,TRBJ2-7,TGTGCCATCAGTGGGGGGGGAGAAGAGCAGTACTTC,CAISGGGEEQYF
TRBV5-4,.,.,TRBJ1-4,TGTGCCAGCAGCTTGGCCGGGGGTGGGTTTGAAAAACTGTTTTTT,CASSLAGGGFEKLFF
TRBV11-2,.,.,TRBJ2-7,TGTGCCAGCAGCTTAGCGTTAGACAGGCCTCTCTACGAGCAGTACTTC,CASSLALDRPLYEQYF
TRBV27,.,TRBD2,TRBJ2-1,TGTGCCAGCAGTTTATCCAGAACTAGCGGTGAGCAGTTCTTC,CASSLSRTSGEQFF
TRBV11-3,.,.,TRBJ2-1,TGTGCCAGCAGCTTAGAGGGGCTGAATGAGCAGTTCTTC,CASSLEGLNEQFF